What follows are 27 T cell receptor beta chains derived from one specimen sequenced in a study. TCRdb redid the calling of the 5' RACE reads with MiXCR, one entry per CDR3 protein. This table holds roughly 45,000 distinct CDR3 sequences, 30% found once. The sample taken for sequencing was tumor-infiltrating memory CD4+ T cells sorted from the breast tumor. Sample subset: memory CD4+ T cells, CD4+CD45RO+CD25-. These receptors originate from a female donor with breast cancer.

This clonotype appeared many times. The chain joins TRBV9 to TRBJ2-5; D may match TRBD1 or TRBD2 (5 bases each). Trimming left V 0 bases short and J 4 bases short, with 13 bases between. The CDR3 spans 15 residues. Germline V lookup: CDR1 SGDLS, CDR2 YYNGEE. Here the CDR3 DNA reads TGTGCCAGCAGCGTAGTGGGACGGAGTTCAGAGACCCAGTACTTC. It codes for CASSVVGRSSETQYF.

This clonotype was counted between two and nine times. The chain links TRBV12-3 or TRBV12-4 to TRBJ2-5, with a tentative D call TRBD1 (7 bases). The V end lost 6 bases, the J end lost 4 bases, and 12 bases lay between the germline ends. The CDR3 length is 13 residues. The CDR3 loop is CASRAGQLETQYF. The CDR3 nucleotides are TGTGCCAGCAGGGCGGGACAGCTAGAGACCCAGTACTTC.

The chain couples TRBV7-2 to TRBJ2-6; possible D gene TRBD1, 5 bases. Trimming cost V 6 bases and J 0 bases, with 15 bases left between them. The CDR3 is made up of 17 amino acids. Germline lookup yields CDR1 SGHTA and CDR2 FQGNSA. In DNA, the CDR3 is TGTGCCAGCAGTAAAACCCTAACAGGCTCTGGGGCCAACGTCCTGACTTTC. It yields the protein CASSKTLTGSGANVLTF.

The chain combines TRBV2 with TRBJ1-1; 9 bases fit TRBD1. This CDR3 region has 15 residues. After removal of 6 bases from V and 7 bases from J, the junction contained 12 bases not matched to a gene. Per germline, CDR1 SNHLY and CDR2 FYNNEI. The chain's CDR3 is CASRSSGQGQNEAFF. The CDR3 DNA reads TGTGCCAGCAGATCTTCTGGACAGGGGCAGAATGAAGCTTTCTTT.

V gene TRBV20-1 combines with J gene TRBJ1-1; the D is unclear. Looked up from germline, CDR1 is DFQATT and CDR2 is SNEGSKA (reference sequence). Deletions cut 6 bases from V and 6 bases from J, with 17 bases between. The CDR3 is 13 residues long. CDR3 sequence reads: CSARRPGGSEAFF. In DNA form, the CDR3 reads TGCAGTGCACGGCGACCCGGTGGGTCTGAAGCTTTCTTT.

This sequence joins TRBV4-1 and TRBJ1-1; TRBD1 aligns across 7 bases. This CDR3 is built from 14 residues. Germline-derived CDR1 and CDR2 are MGHRA and YSYEKL. V was clipped by 2 bases and J by 1 base; unmatched bases: 1. The CDR3 nucleotides read TGCGCCAGCAGCCAATGGGACAGGAACACTGAAGCTTTCTTT. It translates to CASSQWDRNTEAFF.

The J gene is TRBJ2-1, the V gene TRBV7-6; tentatively, D is TRBD1 (6 bases). The CDR3 runs 12 residues. Trimming took 3 bases from V and 7 from J, leaving 7 bases between them. CDR1 is SGHVS, CDR2 FNYEAQ, per germline. CDR3 in DNA: TGTGCCAGCAGCTTGGGGGCGAATGAGCAGTTCTTC. The encoded protein is CASSLGANEQFF.

This clonotype was detected only once. J is TRBJ2-5 and V is TRBV9; D ambiguous. Germline-derived CDR1 and CDR2 are SGDLS and YYNGEE. The length of the CDR3 is 13 residues. The ends were cut back, 2 bases at V and 3 bases at J, with 8 bases in the middle. The CDR3 coding sequence is TGTGCCAGCAGCGTGCGTACAGAAGAGACCCAGTACTTC. Translating gives CASSVRTEETQYF.

This rearrangement joins TRBV18 to TRBJ2-3; D uncertain. Per the germline V gene, CDR1 is KGHSH and CDR2 is LQKENI. V was pared by 4 bases and J by 6 bases, with 11 bases between. The CDR3 is made up of 13 amino acids. Here the CDR3 reads CASSRNKADTQYF. CDR3 DNA: TGTGCCAGCTCACGCAACAAAGCGGATACGCAGTATTTT. The full variable domain, in which reference TRBV18 and TRBJ2-3 provide the parts outside the CDR3, is NAGVMQNPRHLVRRRGQEARLRCSPMKGHSHVYWYRQLPEEGLKFMVYLQKENIIDESGMPKERFSAEFPKEGPSILRIQQVVRGDSAAYFCASSRNKADTQYFGPGTRLTVL.

This clonotype showed up many times. The V call is TRBV10-3, the J call TRBJ2-3; 8 positions match TRBD1. Germline V lookup: CDR1 ENHRY, CDR2 SYGVKD. Trimming cost V 6 bases and J 4 bases; bases outside gene matches: 12. The length of the CDR3 is 16 residues. The CDR3 loop is CAIRGDRTGTSDTQYF. In nucleotides, the CDR3 is TGTGCCATCAGGGGGGATAGGACAGGGACTTCAGATACGCAGTATTTT.

The chain employs TRBV6-1 and TRBJ2-5, with 11 bases matching TRBD1. Trimming at V came to 2 bases and at J to 4 bases, leaving 3 bases not matched to a gene. CDR3 length: 15 residues. Germline V gene lookup returns CDR1 MNHNS and CDR2 SASEGT. CDR3 protein: CASSEFGTGGETQYF. Here the CDR3 DNA reads TGTGCCAGCAGTGAATTTGGGACAGGGGGAGAGACCCAGTACTTC.

The chain has TRBV15 and TRBJ2-3; D gene uncertain. CDR3 size: 13 residues. The V end lost 0 bases, the J end lost 5 bases, and 6 bases lay between the germline ends. Per germline, CDR1 LNHNV and CDR2 YYDKDF (reference sequence). This chain's CDR3 is CATSRDKGDTQYF. CDR3 coding DNA: TGTGCCACCAGCAGAGATAAAGGAGATACGCAGTATTTT.

This clonotype was picked up many times. The J gene is TRBJ1-5, the V gene TRBV4-1; D unresolved. CDR1 is MGHRA, CDR2 YSYEKL, per germline. The CDR3 sequence is 15 residues long. The ends were cut back, 3 bases at V and 0 bases at J, with 9 bases in the middle. The CDR3 bases are TGCGCCAGCAGCCAGAGAGACCTTAGCAATCAGCCCCAGCATTTT. It specifies CASSQRDLSNQPQHF.

This clonotype was seen many times. The chain carries TRBV5-1 and TRBJ2-3; 7 positions agree with TRBD2. The V and J ends lost 5 bases and 3 bases, in that order; junction bases with no gene match: 15. The CDR3 is 17 amino acids. The germline V gene has CDR1 SGHRS and CDR2 YFSETQ. Here the CDR3 reads CASSAGGRTGWTDTQYF. The CDR3 DNA reads as TGCGCCAGCAGTGCTGGCGGGAGAACTGGGTGGACAGATACGCAGTATTTT.

The chain recombines TRBV5-6 with TRBJ2-2; D is undetermined. Germline lookup yields CDR1 SGHDT and CDR2 YYEEEE. V gave up 0 bases and J gave up 12 bases, with 6 bases separating them. The CDR3 extends over 11 amino acids. The CDR3 region has the DNA TGTGCCAGCAGCTTGGTGGGGAAGCTGTTTTTT. As protein: CASSLVGKLFF.

J is TRBJ2-7 and V is TRBV2; D call uncertain. Germline CDR1 is SNHLY and CDR2 is FYNNEI. The ends were cut back, 5 bases at V and 6 bases at J, with 11 bases in the middle. This CDR3 region has 12 residues. The CDR3 DNA is TGTGCCAGCAGTCCCGGACCGGCCGAGCAGTACTTC. This gives the protein CASSPGPAEQYF.

This clonotype was recorded at least ten times. The chain couples TRBV6-5 to TRBJ1-5; D not resolved. The CDR3 length is 13 residues. Germline CDR1 MNHEY, CDR2 SVGAGI. Between the trimmed V and J ends, which lost 2 bases and 7 bases, there was a span of 9 bases. CDR3 sequence: CASSYGEGQPQHF. The DNA of the CDR3 is TGTGCCAGCAGTTACGGGGAGGGACAGCCCCAGCATTTT.

As for this clonotype: This could be a read error, since a much larger clone is one nucleotide away. The V gene is TRBV9, the J gene TRBJ2-2, with a weak D call TRBD1 (5 bases). Per the germline V gene, CDR1 is SGDLS and CDR2 is YYNGEE. The CDR3 is 15 residues long. The chain's CDR3 is CTSSVDSPNTGELFF. The CDR3 region has the DNA TGTACCAGCAGCGTAGACAGTCCTAACACCGGGGAGCTGTTTTTT.

The chain uses TRBV4-1 and TRBJ2-4; the D gene could be TRBD1 or TRBD2 (5 bases each). This CDR3 spans 13 amino acids. The V end was cut by 0 bases, the J end by 8 bases, with 8 bases between. Looked up from germline, CDR1 is MGHRA and CDR2 is YSYEKL. The CDR3 protein is CASSQDRGDIQYF. As DNA, the CDR3 is TGCGCCAGCAGCCAAGACCGGGGCGACATTCAGTACTTC.

About this clonotype itself: The junction departs from the called germline gene at one end, perhaps through a read error. This chain connects TRBV4-3 to TRBJ2-1; D gene ambiguous. Germline V gene lookup returns CDR1 LGHNA and CDR2 YSLEER. The CDR3 has 16 residues. The CDR3 here is CASSQDAASSYNEQFF. The CDR3 DNA follows: TGTGCCAGCAGCCAAGATGCGGCGAGCTCCTACAATGAGCAGTTCTTC.

The table lists this clonotype with a few counts. DNA of the CDR3: TGTGCCAGCAGCCAAGATTCTAGCTCCTACAATGAGCAGTTCTTC. Protein sequence: CASSQDSSSYNEQFF. The rearrangement links TRBV3-1 to TRBJ2-1; D is unresolved. Trimming took off 0 bases at V and 0 bases at J, with 6 bases between the two ends. Germline CDR1 is LGHDT and CDR2 is YNNKEL (reference sequence). The CDR3 is 15 residues long.

As regards this clonotype: A junction boundary mismatches the germline segment, possibly from a read error. The chain links TRBV7-3 to TRBJ2-2; D remains unclear. The length of the CDR3 is 15 residues. The germline CDR1 and CDR2 sequences are SGHTA and FQGTGA. The chain's CDR3 is CASSPGPTNTEELFF. For the CDR3, the DNA is TGTGCCAGCAGCCCAGGTCCCACCAACACCGAGGAGCTGTTTTTT.

This clonotype was detected a few times. The V call is TRBV27, the J call TRBJ2-1; D is unresolved. Germline V gives CDR1 MNHEY, CDR2 SMNVEV (reference sequence). Between the trimmed V and J ends, which lost 5 bases and 7 bases, there was a span of 18 bases. The CDR3 length is 15 residues. This CDR3 reads CASSLPPGSENEQFF. As DNA, the CDR3 is TGTGCCAGCAGTCTCCCGCCTGGCAGCGAGAATGAGCAGTTCTTC.

This clonotype was recorded many times. This CDR3 reads CAKPQTRDYGYTF. The CDR3 nucleotides read TGTGCCAAACCCCAGACAAGAGACTATGGCTACACCTTC. V gene TRBV7-3 combines with J gene TRBJ1-2, with unresolved D. The V and J ends lost 10 bases and 3 bases respectively, with 15 bases between them. CDR3 length: 13 amino acids. Germline V CDR1 and CDR2: SGHTA, FQGTGA.

This clonotype is termed medium-sized. V usage is TRBV7-9 and J usage is TRBJ2-3; maybe TRBD2 (7 bases). The germline CDR1 and CDR2 sequences are SEHNR and FQNEAQ (reference sequence). The CDR3 loop spans 13 amino acids. The ends were cut back, 0 bases at V and 10 bases at J, with 11 bases in the middle. In DNA, the CDR3 is TGTGCCAGCAGCTTAGCGGGGGGGGCGGCGCAGTATTTT. Protein: CASSLAGGAAQYF. Supplemented by reference TRBV7-9 and TRBJ2-3, the full variable domain reads DTGVSQNPRHKITKRGQNVTFRCDPISEHNRLYWYRQTLGQGPEFLTYFQNEAQLEKSRLLSDRFSAERPKGSFSTLEIQRTEQGDSAMYLCASSLAGGAAQYFGPGTRLTVL.

Of note for this clonotype: A much larger clone is a single base away; this may be a read error. The chain couples TRBV15 to TRBJ1-2; 11 positions agree with TRBD1. V was clipped by 3 bases and J by 8 bases; unmatched bases: 11. Germline V gene sequence: CDR1 LNHNV, CDR2 YYDKDF (reference sequence). The CDR3 has 16 residues. CDR3 protein: CATSSGQGATPLGYTF. CDR3 nucleotides: TGTGCCACCAGCAGCGGACAGGGGGCCACTCCTCTGGGCTACACCTTC.

This clonotype was counted once. A much larger clone differs from this one at a single base, so this may be a read error. V usage is TRBV7-8 and J usage is TRBJ2-3; a possible D gene is TRBD2 (6 bases). There are 15 residues in the CDR3. Germline CDR1 SGHVS, CDR2 FQNEAQ. The CDR3 sequence is CASSSSGGSTNTRYF. Written as DNA, the CDR3 is TGTGCCAGCAGCTCGTCCGGGGGTAGCACAAATACGCGGTATTTT.